A single sample is the source of the 18 T cell receptor beta chains below, sequenced in a study. TCRdb called the RT-PCR reads again in MiXCR, with one record for every CDR3 protein. This sample has 650,000 to 800,000 distinct CDR3 sequences, with 14% found just once. Material: memory CD4+ T cells from blood. Receptor source: a female donor in good health, serving as a healthy control.

The V call is TRBV11-2, the J call TRBJ2-3; tentative D call: TRBD2 (5 bases). Germline assignment: CDR1 SGHAT and CDR2 FQNNGV. V lost 2 bases to trimming and J lost 5 bases, with 14 bases between them. The CDR3 sequence is 15 residues long. The DNA for the CDR3 is TGTGCCAGCAGCTTACAGAGCGGCCAGGTAGATACGCAGTATTTT. It yields the protein CASSLQSGQVDTQYF.

The V gene is TRBV18, the J gene TRBJ2-3, with 13 positions matching TRBD2. CDR3 size: 20 residues. Looked up from germline, CDR1 is KGHSH and CDR2 is LQKENI. Losses at the gene ends were 0 bases for V and 7 bases for J; bases not matched to a gene: 16. The CDR3, as DNA: TGTGCCAGCTCACCACCGAACCAGTTGACTAGCGGGGGGTATAGGAATACGCAGTATTTT. Translating it yields CASSPPNQLTSGGYRNTQYF.

This clonotype was found a few times. The chain has TRBV25-1 and TRBJ2-7, with D possibly TRBD2 on 5 matching bases. The germline CDR1 and CDR2 sequences are MGHDK and SYGVNS. The CDR3 is 8 amino acids. V dropped 11 bases and J dropped 8 bases, with 7 bases sitting between them. CDR3 region: CAEGKQYF. Here the CDR3 DNA reads TGTGCCGAGGGCAAGCAGTACTTC.

A few counts support this clonotype. The DNA of the CDR3 is TGCGCCAGCAGCTTGGGGGACATAGCAGGAAACACCATATATTTT. As protein: CASSLGDIAGNTIYF. This chain links TRBV5-1 with TRBJ1-3, with D possibly TRBD1 on 6 matching bases. V shed 0 bases and J shed 4 bases, with 11 bases lying between them. Germline V gene lookup returns CDR1 SGHRS and CDR2 YFSETQ. The CDR3 consists of 15 residues.

This clonotype occurred a few times. The J gene is TRBJ1-2, the V gene TRBV12-3 or TRBV12-4; D call uncertain. This CDR3 is built from 12 residues. Deletions cut 6 bases from V and 7 bases from J, with 12 bases between. CDR3 amino acids: CASSRIPGGYTF. DNA of the CDR3: TGTGCCAGCAGCCGTATTCCTGGTGGCTACACCTTC.

This clonotype has only a few counts. This sequence joins TRBV5-6 and TRBJ2-3; 10 bases map to TRBD2. V shed 4 bases and J 4 bases; nucleotides not matched to a gene: 6. The CDR3 totals 15 residues. CDR1 is SGHDT and CDR2 is YYEEEE in the germline V gene. This chain's CDR3 is CASSRTSGVADTQYF. CDR3 DNA sequence: TGTGCCAGCAGCCGTACTAGCGGGGTGGCAGATACGCAGTATTTT. The full variable domain, with the rest looked up from reference TRBV5-6 and TRBJ2-3, is DAGVTQSPTHLIKTRGQQVTLRCSPKSGHDTVSWYQQALGQGPQFIFQYYEEEERQRGNFPDRFSGHQFPNYSSELNVNALLLGDSALYLCASSRTSGVADTQYFGPGTRLTVL.

The chain's CDR3 is CASSLQGRSRIELFF. In DNA, the CDR3 is TGTGCCAGCAGCCTACAGGGGCGGTCGCGAATAGAACTGTTTTTT. The chain couples TRBV6-6 to TRBJ1-4; TRBD1 agrees at 7 bases. This CDR3 is 15 amino acids long. The germline gives CDR1 MNHNY, CDR2 SVGAGI (reference sequence). Trimming cost V 6 bases and J 12 bases; bases outside gene matches: 16.

CDR3 protein: CSANGGPKGSTDTQYF. DNA for the CDR3: TGCAGTGCTAACGGCGGTCCAAAAGGGAGCACAGATACGCAGTATTTT. V and J are TRBV20-1 and TRBJ2-3, with D uncertain. V lost 4 bases and J lost 0, with 17 bases in between. Germline assignment: CDR1 DFQATT and CDR2 SNEGSKA (reference sequence). This CDR3 has 16 amino acids.

This clonotype was observed many times. The chain carries TRBV20-1 and TRBJ2-7, with D perhaps matching TRBD2 (5 bases). CDR1 DFQATT and CDR2 SNEGSKA come from the germline V gene (reference sequence). This CDR3 has 14 amino acids. Between the trimmed V and J ends, which lost 4 bases and 2 bases, there was a span of 15 bases. The chain's CDR3 is CSANLAGLTYEQYF. Here the CDR3 DNA reads TGCAGTGCTAACCTAGCAGGACTCACCTACGAGCAGTACTTC.

CDR3 nucleotide sequence: TGCAGCGTTCTTAAGGGCACCGGGGAGCTGTTTTTT. Amino acid sequence: CSVLKGTGELFF. The genes are TRBV29-1 and TRBJ2-2; D ambiguous. Trimming removed 5 bases from V and 4 bases from J, with 8 bases in between. The CDR3 has 12 amino acids. The germline V gene encodes CDR1 SQVTM and CDR2 ANQGSEA.

The rearrangement links TRBV5-6 to TRBJ2-3; D gene uncertain. Germline lookup yields CDR1 SGHDT and CDR2 YYEEEE. The V end was cut by 3 bases, the J end by 3 bases, with 23 bases between. The CDR3 runs 18 residues. In DNA form, the CDR3 reads TGTGCCAGCAGCTCGCCGGGTGTAGCCGGAGTTATTACAGATACGCAGTATTTT. Translation: CASSSPGVAGVITDTQYF.

This clonotype appeared many times. The chain carries TRBV25-1 and TRBJ1-3; TRBD1 is a possible D gene (5 bases). The germline V and J ends were trimmed by 3 bases and 4 bases, with 10 bases remaining between them. The germline V gene encodes CDR1 MGHDK and CDR2 SYGVNS. CDR3 length: 14 amino acids. The CDR3 DNA reads as TGTGCCAGCAGTGAGGTGACAGCCGGAAACACCATATATTTT. Residues: CASSEVTAGNTIYF.

V gene TRBV6-1 combines with J gene TRBJ2-5; D remains unclear. Trimming pared 3 bases from V and 5 bases from J, leaving 13 bases between. There are 14 residues in the CDR3. The germline CDR1 and CDR2 sequences are MNHNS and SASEGT. The chain's CDR3 is CASSEHSGAETQYF. In DNA form, the CDR3 reads TGTGCCAGCAGTGAGCACTCAGGCGCGGAGACCCAGTACTTC.

The chain carries TRBV7-8 and TRBJ1-1; D gene ambiguous. V was clipped by 5 bases and J by 3 bases, with 13 bases between them. Germline-derived CDR1 and CDR2 are SGHVS and FQNEAQ. The CDR3 sequence is 14 residues long. The CDR3 nucleotides are TGTGCCAGCAGCGCAGACCCCCAGGACACTGAAGCTTTCTTT. It is translated as CASSADPQDTEAFF.

This clonotype has just a few counts. The chain is built from TRBV9 and TRBJ2-5; 8 positions match TRBD2. There are 15 residues in the CDR3. The V gene end was trimmed by 4 bases and the J gene end by 5 bases; junction bases not matched to a gene: 10. CDR1 is SGDLS, CDR2 YYNGEE, per germline. In nucleotides, the CDR3 is TGTGCCAGCAGCCCGTTTAGCGGGATAGATGAGACCCAGTACTTC. This sequence encodes CASSPFSGIDETQYF.

A few counts support this clonotype. This chain connects TRBV6-2 or TRBV6-3 to TRBJ2-7; D gene uncertain. Germline V lookup: CDR1 MNHEY, CDR2 SVGEGT. The CDR3 totals 14 residues. V lost 3 bases and J lost 3, with 12 bases in between. The CDR3 coding sequence is TGTGCCAGCAGTTATTCCGGACGGTTCTACGAGCAGTACTTC. Its protein product is CASSYSGRFYEQYF.

This chain links TRBV5-1 with TRBJ2-7; 8 bases are a match to TRBD2. The CDR3 extends over 18 amino acids. CDR1 is SGHRS, CDR2 YFSETQ, per germline. Trimming at V came to 0 bases and at J to 4 bases, leaving 15 bases not matched to a gene. The CDR3 nucleotides read TGCGCCAGCAGCTTGGATGTGCTAGCGGGCCGAAGAGGGTACGAGCAGTACTTC. Translated, it gives CASSLDVLAGRRGYEQYF.

This clonotype was counted ten times or more. CDR3 in amino acids: CASSLAEGRYGYTF. The DNA of the CDR3 is TGCGCCAGCAGCTTGGCGGAGGGTCGATATGGCTACACCTTC. The rearrangement links TRBV5-1 to TRBJ1-2; no firm D call. The CDR3 contains 14 residues. Germline V gene sequence: CDR1 SGHRS, CDR2 YFSETQ. V lost 0 bases, J lost 5 bases, and 11 bases lay in between.